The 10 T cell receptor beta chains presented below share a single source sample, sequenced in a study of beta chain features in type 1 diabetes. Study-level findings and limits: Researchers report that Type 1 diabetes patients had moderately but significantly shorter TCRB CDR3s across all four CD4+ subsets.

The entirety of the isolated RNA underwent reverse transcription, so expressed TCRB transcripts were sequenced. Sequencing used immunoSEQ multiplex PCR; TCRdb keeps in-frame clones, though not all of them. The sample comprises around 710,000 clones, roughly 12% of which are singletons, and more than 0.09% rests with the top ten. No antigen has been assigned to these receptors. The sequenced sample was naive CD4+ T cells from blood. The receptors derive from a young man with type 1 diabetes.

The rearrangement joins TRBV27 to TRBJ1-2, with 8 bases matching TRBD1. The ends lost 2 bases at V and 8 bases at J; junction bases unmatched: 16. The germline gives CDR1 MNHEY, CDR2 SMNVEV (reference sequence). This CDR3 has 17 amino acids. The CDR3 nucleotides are TGTGCCAGCAGTTTACGGGCAGGGGGCCCGGCTATGACGGGCTACACCTTC. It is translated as CASSLRAGGPAMTGYTF.

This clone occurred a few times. Written as DNA, the CDR3 is TGTGCCAGCAGCTTAAGGGATGAAAAACTGTTTTTT. Encoded protein: CASSLRDEKLFF. The rearrangement links TRBV5-6 to TRBJ1-4; no reliable D call. CDR1 and CDR2 from the germline V gene are SGHDT and YYEEEE. Trimming stripped 2 bases from V and 6 bases from J, with 5 bases between. CDR3 length equals 12 residues.

The CDR3 sequence is CASSPGGGKTYEQYF. Written as DNA, the CDR3 is TGTGCCAGCAGCCCAGGTGGAGGGAAGACCTACGAGCAGTACTTC. The V and J genes are TRBV9 and TRBJ2-7; weak D call: TRBD2 (6 bases). This CDR3 contains 15 residues. The ends were cut back, 4 bases at V and 2 bases at J, with 16 bases in the middle. CDR1 and CDR2 (germline): SGDLS, YYNGEE.

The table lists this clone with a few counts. The CDR3 loop is CSVEDRGTEAFF. The CDR3 coding sequence is TGCAGCGTTGAAGATCGGGGTACTGAAGCTTTCTTT. The chain uses TRBV29-1 and TRBJ1-1; no reliable D call. There are 12 residues in the CDR3. The V gene's germline CDR1 is SQVTM and CDR2 ANQGSEA. V shed 0 bases and J shed 5 bases, with 7 bases lying between them.

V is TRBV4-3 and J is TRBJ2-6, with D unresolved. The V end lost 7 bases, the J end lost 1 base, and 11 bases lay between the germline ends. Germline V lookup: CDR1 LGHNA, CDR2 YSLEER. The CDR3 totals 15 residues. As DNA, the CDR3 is TGCGCCAGCAAATTTCAAATGTCTGGGGCCAACGTCCTGACTTTC. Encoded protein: CASKFQMSGANVLTF.

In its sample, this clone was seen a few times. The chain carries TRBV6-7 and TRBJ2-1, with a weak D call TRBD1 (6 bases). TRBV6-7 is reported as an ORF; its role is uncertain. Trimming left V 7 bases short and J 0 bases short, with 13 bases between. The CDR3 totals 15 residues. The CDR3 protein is CASTPQGSSYNEQFF. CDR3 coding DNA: TGTGCCAGCACCCCCCAGGGGAGCTCCTACAATGAGCAGTTCTTC.

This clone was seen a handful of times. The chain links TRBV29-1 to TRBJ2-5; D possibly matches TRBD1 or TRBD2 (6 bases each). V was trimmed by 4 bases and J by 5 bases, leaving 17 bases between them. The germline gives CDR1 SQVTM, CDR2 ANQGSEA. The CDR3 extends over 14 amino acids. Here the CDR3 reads CSVAMPGARETQYF. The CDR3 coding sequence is TGCAGCGTTGCGATGCCGGGGGCGCGCGAGACCCAGTACTTC.

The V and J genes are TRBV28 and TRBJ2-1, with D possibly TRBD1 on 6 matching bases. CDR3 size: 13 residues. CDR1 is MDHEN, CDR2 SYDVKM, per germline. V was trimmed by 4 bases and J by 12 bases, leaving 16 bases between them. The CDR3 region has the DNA TGTGCCAGCAGTTCCTTAGACAGGCTGGGGCAGTTCTTC. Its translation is CASSSLDRLGQFF. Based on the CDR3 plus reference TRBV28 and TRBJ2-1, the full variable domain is DVKVTQSSRYLVKRTGEKVFLECVQDMDHENMFWYRQDPGLGLRLIYFSYDVKMKEKGDIPEGYSVSREKKERFSLILESASTNQTSMYLCASSSLDRLGQFFGPGTRLTVL.

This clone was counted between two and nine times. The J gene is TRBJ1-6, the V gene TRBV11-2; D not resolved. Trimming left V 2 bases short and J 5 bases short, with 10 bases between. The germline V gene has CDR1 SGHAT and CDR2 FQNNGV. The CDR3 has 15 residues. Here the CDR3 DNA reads TGTGCCAGCAGCTTATGGGCAGAAGATAATTCACCCCTCCACTTT. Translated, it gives CASSLWAEDNSPLHF.

The DNA for the CDR3 is TGCGCCAGCAGCCCGGGCGGATTCACAGATACGCAGTATTTT. It encodes CASSPGGFTDTQYF. The chain employs TRBV4-3 and TRBJ2-3; no clear D. This CDR3 has 14 residues. The V gene's germline CDR1 is LGHNA and CDR2 YSLEER. V was trimmed by 4 bases and J by 2 bases, leaving 10 bases between them.